The 5 T cell receptor beta chains reported below all come from one sample, sequenced in a study of cytomegalovirus exposure and HLA in healthy donors. The PCR ran on 60 Vbeta and 13 Jbeta primers. Profiling relied on immunoSEQ multiplex PCR, and the TCRdb table lists in-frame clones only, not all of them. Of some 190,000 clones detected, roughly 84% appear once; the ten largest clones hold 0.95% to 1.5%. The sequenced sample consisted of PBMCs. These receptors were obtained from a boy between 2 and 10 years old in good health and CMV-seronegative.

V gene TRBV19 combines with J gene TRBJ1-1; no clear D. The CDR3 spans 15 residues. Germline assignment: CDR1 LNHDA and CDR2 SQIVND (reference sequence). The germline V and J ends were trimmed by 2 bases and 2 bases, with 12 bases remaining between them. CDR3 coding DNA: TGTGCCAGTAGTATAAGAGGGCAGACTAACACTGAAGCTTTCTTT. Encoded protein: CASSIRGQTNTEAFF.

The V call is TRBV6-5, the J call TRBJ2-1; D possibly corresponds to TRBD2 (9 bases). With 0 bases removed from V and 10 bases from J, the gap between germline ends came to 19 bases. In germline, CDR1 is MNHEY, CDR2 SVGAGI. The CDR3 length is 16 residues. In DNA, the CDR3 is TGTGCCAGCAGTTACTCTACTAGCGGGCGGGACAGGGAGCAGTTCTTC. It yields the protein CASSYSTSGRDREQFF.

This chain links TRBV6-6 with TRBJ2-3; 7 positions match TRBD1. Per the germline V gene, CDR1 is MNHNY and CDR2 is SVGAGI (reference sequence). This CDR3 is built from 15 residues. V shed 2 bases, J shed 4 bases, and the junction held 6 bases outside the gene matches. This CDR3 is CASSYRAGGPDTQYF. CDR3 sequence (DNA): TGTGCCAGCAGTTACAGGGCAGGGGGACCAGATACGCAGTATTTT.

The sample holds one count of this clone. This rearrangement joins TRBV7-9 to TRBJ2-7, with D perhaps TRBD2 (5 bases). The CDR3 totals 15 residues. The germline V gene encodes CDR1 SEHNR and CDR2 FQNEAQ (reference sequence). Trimming pared 1 base from V and 6 bases from J, leaving 16 bases between. CDR3 DNA: TGTGCCAGCAGCTTAGGGGCTAGGCTCGGGATCGAGCAGTACTTC. Residues: CASSLGARLGIEQYF.

This clone was seen only a few times. The chain carries TRBV9 and TRBJ1-2; 8 bases map to TRBD1. Germline lookup yields CDR1 SGDLS and CDR2 YYNGEE. J lost 4 bases, V lost 0 bases, and 14 bases had no gene match. The CDR3 loop spans 18 amino acids. CDR3 DNA: TGTGCCAGCAGCGTAGCTAGCCAGGGGGCTCATGGGGCCTATGGCTACACCTTC. Its protein is CASSVASQGAHGAYGYTF.